This T cell receptor beta chain comes out of a study of Graves' ophthalmopathy and Graves' hyperthyroidism. From RNA, the CDR3 regions of TCR beta chains were amplified and sequenced. An opening RT-PCR round employed HTBI primers and preceded a second-round multiplex PCR. TCRdb analysed the multiplex PCR reads with MiXCR anew, one entry per CDR3 protein. The sample comprises a few hundred thousand distinct CDR3 sequences, less than 40% of which are singletons, and about 4.6% rests with the top ten. V lost 8 bases, J lost 3 bases, and 13 bases lay in between. Per the germline V gene, CDR1 is SQVTM and CDR2 is ANQGSEA. The CDR3 extends over 12 amino acids. Thyroid ultrasound, orbital computed tomography, TRAb, serum thyroxine and clinical symptoms formed the basis of diagnosis.

V and J are TRBV29-1 and TRBJ1-1, with no clear D. Sequencing was performed on peripheral blood or thyroid tissue (not recorded which). This receptor was taken from an adult man with Graves' hyperthyroidism. The CDR3 protein is CSLVDGYTEAFF. The CDR3 coding sequence is TGCAGCTTAGTGGACGGATACACTGAAGCTTTCTTT.